The rows below give T cell receptor beta chains drawn from one sample of a study of vaccination effects on CD4 cells after COVID-19. No cognate antigen is known for these TCRs. TCRdb's table, derived via immunoSEQ multiplex PCR, lists solely in-frame clones and lacks some. The data show roughly 50,000 clones, just under 80% seen once. Specimen: CD4+ T cells from PBMCs cultured with HCoV-OC43 spike peptides, collected before COVID-19 vaccination. These TCRs come from a human donor who received a COVID-19 vaccine. Both conserved end residues are part of each CDR3. Each record gives: clone size, J gene, V gene, D gene, CDR3 DNA, CDR3 protein. A D gene is named only where the DNA matches it firmly. Not every row has a clone size; where given, it reads once, few, many or a size class.

clone_size: -; j_call: TRBJ1-6; v_call: TRBV13; d_call: -; cdr3_nt: TGTGCCAGCAGCTTAGGACAAGCCATGGGGAATTCACCCCTCCACTTT; cdr3_aa: CASSLGQAMGNSPLHF
clone_size: -; j_call: TRBJ2-5; v_call: TRBV7-2; d_call: -; cdr3_nt: TGTGCCAGCACCGGGAGAGAGACCCAGTACTTC; cdr3_aa: CASTGRETQYF
clone_size: -; j_call: TRBJ2-1; v_call: TRBV25-1; d_call: TRBD1; cdr3_nt: TGTGCCAGCAGTGAATACCAGAGCAGGGGGCGGAAGAATGAGCAGTTCTTC; cdr3_aa: CASSEYQSRGRKNEQFF
clone_size: -; j_call: TRBJ1-5; v_call: TRBV30; d_call: -; cdr3_nt: TGTGCCTGGAGCCGGCAGAACAATATGCAGCCCCAGCATTTT; cdr3_aa: CAWSRQNNMQPQHF
clone_size: -; j_call: TRBJ1-2; v_call: TRBV11-2; d_call: TRBD1; cdr3_nt: TGTGCCAGCAGCTTAATCGGGACAGACCCCGCGGGCTACACCTTC; cdr3_aa: CASSLIGTDPAGYTF
clone_size: -; j_call: TRBJ2-5; v_call: TRBV24-1; d_call: -; cdr3_nt: TGTGCCACCAGTGATTTGCGTCGGGGGCAGGAGACCCAGTACTTC; cdr3_aa: CATSDLRRGQETQYF
clone_size: -; j_call: TRBJ1-4; v_call: TRBV20-1; d_call: -; cdr3_nt: TGCAGTGCTAGTGGAGGGGAGGCGGCTAATGAAAAACTGTTTTTT; cdr3_aa: CSASGGEAANEKLFF
clone_size: -; j_call: TRBJ1-5; v_call: TRBV2; d_call: -; cdr3_nt: TGTGCCAGCCTCTCATACCGAAATCAGCCCCAGCATTTT; cdr3_aa: CASLSYRNQPQHF
clone_size: -; j_call: TRBJ2-1; v_call: TRBV3-1/TRBV3-2; d_call: -; cdr3_nt: TGTGCCAGCAGATACTCTGGGAAAAACAATGAGCAGTTCTTC; cdr3_aa: CASRYSGKNNEQFF
clone_size: -; j_call: TRBJ2-3; v_call: TRBV30; d_call: -; cdr3_nt: TGTGCCTGGAGTGTACCCCCAACGGATACGCAGTATTTT; cdr3_aa: CAWSVPPTDTQYF
clone_size: -; j_call: TRBJ2-1; v_call: TRBV11-1; d_call: TRBD2; cdr3_nt: TGTGCCAGCAGGCACGGGGAGGGATACAATGAGCAGTTCTTC; cdr3_aa: CASRHGEGYNEQFF
clone_size: -; j_call: TRBJ2-1; v_call: TRBV9; d_call: -; cdr3_nt: TGTGCCAGCAGCGCCCCCCCGGAGGGAGGTGAGCAGTTCTTC; cdr3_aa: CASSAPPEGGEQFF
clone_size: -; j_call: TRBJ1-5; v_call: TRBV7-9; d_call: -; cdr3_nt: TGTGCCAGCAGCTTATCCCCAGATCAGCCCCAGCATTTT; cdr3_aa: CASSLSPDQPQHF
clone_size: -; j_call: TRBJ1-3; v_call: TRBV6-6; d_call: TRBD1; cdr3_nt: TGTGCCAGCAGCCAAGACAGGGTTTACACCATATATTTT; cdr3_aa: CASSQDRVYTIYF
clone_size: -; j_call: TRBJ1-6; v_call: TRBV15; d_call: -; cdr3_nt: TGTGCCACCAGCAGAGATCTTCAGGGGCCCTATAATTCACCCCTCCACTTT; cdr3_aa: CATSRDLQGPYNSPLHF
clone_size: few; j_call: TRBJ1-2; v_call: TRBV6-6; d_call: TRBD1; cdr3_nt: TGTGCCAGCAGTCCCAAATCGGGACAGATTGACTTAAACTATGGCTACACCTTC; cdr3_aa: CASSPKSGQIDLNYGYTF
clone_size: -; j_call: TRBJ1-2; v_call: TRBV7-6; d_call: -; cdr3_nt: TGTGCCAGCAGCTTAACCGCACAGGGTAGTGGCTACACCTTC; cdr3_aa: CASSLTAQGSGYTF
clone_size: few; j_call: TRBJ2-2; v_call: TRBV2; d_call: -; cdr3_nt: TGTGCCAGCAGTGTTGGGGGGGGCGGGACCGGGGAGCTGTTTTTT; cdr3_aa: CASSVGGGGTGELFF
clone_size: -; j_call: TRBJ2-2; v_call: TRBV18; d_call: -; cdr3_nt: TGTGCCAGCAAGGGTCAGCTGAACACCGGGGAGCTGTTTTTT; cdr3_aa: CASKGQLNTGELFF
clone_size: -; j_call: TRBJ2-2; v_call: TRBV6-5; d_call: TRBD2; cdr3_nt: TGTGCCAGCAGTTACTCAGTCCTAGCGGGGGCCCCGGAGCTGTTTTTT; cdr3_aa: CASSYSVLAGAPELFF
clone_size: few; j_call: TRBJ1-6; v_call: TRBV28; d_call: TRBD1; cdr3_nt: TGTGCCAGCAGTTTAGAAGGAGGGGGCGCAGGTTCACCCCTCCACTTT; cdr3_aa: CASSLEGGGAGSPLHF
clone_size: once; j_call: TRBJ1-5; v_call: TRBV19; d_call: -; cdr3_nt: TGTGCCAGCACTGGTCCGGGGGTTCAGCCCCAGCATTTT; cdr3_aa: CASTGPGVQPQHF
clone_size: -; j_call: TRBJ2-3; v_call: TRBV5-1; d_call: -; cdr3_nt: TGCGCCAGCAGCTTAATGCCCGCCGTTAGCACAGATACGCAGTATTTT; cdr3_aa: CASSLMPAVSTDTQYF
clone_size: -; j_call: TRBJ2-3; v_call: TRBV6-6; d_call: TRBD2; cdr3_nt: TGTGCCAGCAGTCCTCTAGCGGGGGGGGTAATTGGCACAGATACGCAGTATTTT; cdr3_aa: CASSPLAGGVIGTDTQYF
clone_size: -; j_call: TRBJ1-2; v_call: TRBV12-3/TRBV12-4; d_call: -; cdr3_nt: TGTGCCAGCAGTTTGGGGGGCGGCTATGGCTACACCTTC; cdr3_aa: CASSLGGGYGYTF
clone_size: -; j_call: TRBJ1-5; v_call: TRBV29-1; d_call: -; cdr3_nt: TGCAGCGTGGTTGTTGGGGCTCAAGATCAGCCCCAGCATTTT; cdr3_aa: CSVVVGAQDQPQHF
clone_size: -; j_call: TRBJ2-1; v_call: TRBV3-1/TRBV3-2; d_call: TRBD2; cdr3_nt: TGTGCCAGCAGCCAAGAAAGTCCCCTTCTAGCGGGGCGTAACAATGAGCAGTTCTTC; cdr3_aa: CASSQESPLLAGRNNEQFF
clone_size: -; j_call: TRBJ2-5; v_call: TRBV14; d_call: -; cdr3_nt: TGTGCCAGCAGCCAAGATGTATCCGGTCCCCGAGAGACCCAGTACTTC; cdr3_aa: CASSQDVSGPRETQYF
clone_size: -; j_call: TRBJ1-2; v_call: TRBV28; d_call: -; cdr3_nt: TGTGCCAGCAGTCCCGGGGCGGGGCTGAACTATGGCTACACCTTC; cdr3_aa: CASSPGAGLNYGYTF
clone_size: once; j_call: TRBJ2-5; v_call: TRBV2; d_call: -; cdr3_nt: TGTGCCAGCAGCCGTGACCGAGAATGGACCCAGTACTTC; cdr3_aa: CASSRDREWTQYF
clone_size: -; j_call: TRBJ2-2; v_call: TRBV5-1; d_call: -; cdr3_nt: TGCGCCAGCAGCTTGGACCCAGTGAACACCGGGGAGCTGTTTTTT; cdr3_aa: CASSLDPVNTGELFF
clone_size: -; j_call: TRBJ2-5; v_call: TRBV7-8; d_call: -; cdr3_nt: TGTGCCAGCAGCTTAGGGCAACTCCTGAGAGAAGAGACCCAGTACTTC; cdr3_aa: CASSLGQLLREETQYF
clone_size: -; j_call: TRBJ1-5; v_call: TRBV6-5; d_call: -; cdr3_nt: TGTGCCAGCAGCGGACAGTCAGCGGTGTATAGGGATTTT; cdr3_aa: CASSGQSAVYRDF
clone_size: once; j_call: TRBJ1-4; v_call: TRBV2; d_call: TRBD1; cdr3_nt: TGTGCCAGCAACCGACAGGGCGCAACTAATGAAAAACTGTTTTTT; cdr3_aa: CASNRQGATNEKLFF
clone_size: once; j_call: TRBJ2-6; v_call: TRBV6-5; d_call: -; cdr3_nt: TGTGCCAGCAGTCCTGGCTCTGGGGCCAACGTCCTGACTTTC; cdr3_aa: CASSPGSGANVLTF
clone_size: -; j_call: TRBJ2-1; v_call: TRBV19; d_call: -; cdr3_nt: TGTGCCAGTAGGAACGCGGTGGCGGGGGCCGACAATGAGCAGTTCTTC; cdr3_aa: CASRNAVAGADNEQFF
clone_size: once; j_call: TRBJ2-3; v_call: TRBV24-1; d_call: -; cdr3_nt: TGTGCCACCAGTGATTTGGACAGAGCAGATACGCAGTATTTT; cdr3_aa: CATSDLDRADTQYF
clone_size: -; j_call: TRBJ2-5; v_call: TRBV5-1; d_call: TRBD2; cdr3_nt: TGCGCCAGCAGCACTCAGGGCGGGGGACTGAAAGAGACCCAGTACTTC; cdr3_aa: CASSTQGGGLKETQYF
clone_size: -; j_call: TRBJ2-2; v_call: TRBV6-6; d_call: -; cdr3_nt: TGTGCCAGCAGACCCCTTTTGGGAACAAACACCGGGGAGCTGTTTTTT; cdr3_aa: CASRPLLGTNTGELFF
clone_size: -; j_call: TRBJ1-6; v_call: TRBV28; d_call: -; cdr3_nt: TGTGCCAGCAGTCACAGGAGGGGTAATTCACCCCTCCACTTT; cdr3_aa: CASSHRRGNSPLHF
clone_size: -; j_call: TRBJ1-5; v_call: TRBV29-1; d_call: -; cdr3_nt: TGCAGCGTTAGTTCGGGGGTCCAGCCCCAGCATTTT; cdr3_aa: CSVSSGVQPQHF
clone_size: -; j_call: TRBJ2-1; v_call: TRBV5-8; d_call: TRBD2; cdr3_nt: TGTGCCAGCAGCTTGGAGGCGGGAGGGGGCTATGAGCAGTTCTTC; cdr3_aa: CASSLEAGGGYEQFF
clone_size: -; j_call: TRBJ2-5; v_call: TRBV7-9; d_call: -; cdr3_nt: TGTGCCAGCAGCTTAACTGGGACGGGAACCCAAGAGACCCAGTACTTC; cdr3_aa: CASSLTGTGTQETQYF
clone_size: few; j_call: TRBJ1-2; v_call: TRBV14; d_call: -; cdr3_nt: TGTGCCAGCAGCCAAGGGCAGAACTATGGCTACACCTTC; cdr3_aa: CASSQGQNYGYTF
clone_size: -; j_call: TRBJ2-1; v_call: TRBV7-7; d_call: -; cdr3_nt: TGTGCCAGCAGCTTAGGGGGTTCAGGAGAGCAGTTCTTC; cdr3_aa: CASSLGGSGEQFF
clone_size: -; j_call: TRBJ1-1; v_call: TRBV28; d_call: TRBD1; cdr3_nt: TGTGCCAGCAGGGCCGGGACAGGGGGCCTTAAAGCTTTCTTT; cdr3_aa: CASRAGTGGLKAFF